This passage covers 21 T cell receptor beta chains from one sample sequenced in a study of Graves' ophthalmopathy and Graves' hyperthyroidism. Amplified material comprised TCR beta CDR3 regions derived from RNA transcripts. An opening RT-PCR round employed HTBI primers and preceded a second-round multiplex PCR. TCRdb used MiXCR to reprocess the multiplex PCR reads, holding one entry per CDR3 protein. The data show about 700,000 distinct CDR3 sequences, roughly 40% seen once. The sequenced material came from peripheral blood. The receptors derive from an adult man with Graves' ophthalmopathy.

This clonotype was found a few times. The chain links TRBV7-9 to TRBJ2-2, with 11 bases fitting TRBD2. This CDR3 has 16 amino acids. The J segment lost 4 bases and the V segment lost 4 bases, leaving 5 bases of the junction unmatched. Germline V gene sequence: CDR1 SEHNR, CDR2 FQNEAQ (reference sequence). CDR3 bases: TGTGCCAGCAGCTACACTAGCGGGAGTACCACCGGGGAGCTGTTTTTT. Translation: CASSYTSGSTTGELFF.

This clonotype was picked up one time. This chain links TRBV5-6 with TRBJ2-5; TRBD1 agrees at 10 bases. The CDR3 is made up of 16 amino acids. V trimming: 5 bases; J trimming: 5 bases; junction bases outside the gene matches: 12. Per the germline V gene, CDR1 is SGHDT and CDR2 is YYEEEE. The CDR3 DNA reads TGTGCCAGCAGTGACATGACGACAGGGGGCGCGGAGACCCAGTACTTC. Residues: CASSDMTTGGAETQYF.

J is TRBJ1-1 and V is TRBV7-9; possible D gene TRBD1, 5 bases. V lost 5 bases and J 4 bases, leaving 11 bases between the germline ends. Germline lookup yields CDR1 SEHNR and CDR2 FQNEAQ (reference sequence). CDR3 size: 13 residues. In DNA, the CDR3 is TGTGCCAGCAGCCAAGGGACTAGCACTGAAGCTTTCTTT. Protein product: CASSQGTSTEAFF.

This clonotype showed up many times. V usage is TRBV10-1 and J usage is TRBJ1-6; possible D gene TRBD1, 6 bases. There are 12 residues in the CDR3. Germline V lookup: CDR1 WNHNN, CDR2 SYGVQD (reference sequence). Trimming removed 6 bases from V and 8 bases from J, with 8 bases in between. DNA of the CDR3: TGCGCCAGCAGATCAGGGGATTCACCCCTCCACTTT. It translates to CASRSGDSPLHF.

J is TRBJ2-7 and V is TRBV7-2; D may be TRBD1 or TRBD2 (5 bases each). This CDR3 spans 14 amino acids. V shed 5 bases and J shed 3 bases, with 14 bases lying between them. Germline CDR1 and CDR2: SGHTA and FQGNSA. The CDR3 spells CASSPGTANYEQYF. Written as DNA, the CDR3 is TGTGCCAGCAGCCCCGGGACCGCTAACTACGAGCAGTACTTC.

This chain connects TRBV30 to TRBJ1-3, with D maybe TRBD1 (5 bases). The CDR3 is 13 amino acids. V shed 0 bases and J shed 4 bases, with 7 bases lying between them. CDR1 and CDR2 (germline): GTSNPN, SVGIG (reference sequence). The CDR3, as DNA: TGTGCCTGGAGTGTACAGGAGGGAAACACCATATATTTT. Amino acids: CAWSVQEGNTIYF.

This chain uses TRBV2 with TRBJ2-5; D is possibly TRBD1 or TRBD2 (5 bases each). Germline CDR1 and CDR2: SNHLY and FYNNEI. Trimming took 8 bases from V and 2 from J, leaving 21 bases between them. CDR3 length: 16 residues. CDR3 in DNA: TGTGCCAGCTCACCACCGCAGGGCGGGCAGCAAGAGACCCAGTACTTC. Translation: CASSPPQGGQQETQYF.

This clonotype was seen repeatedly, ten times or more. V is TRBV2 and J is TRBJ2-7; D is possibly TRBD1 (6 bases). CDR1 and CDR2 (germline): SNHLY, FYNNEI. Between the trimmed V and J ends, which lost 6 bases and 7 bases, there was a span of 16 bases. This CDR3 is built from 13 residues. For the CDR3, the DNA is TGTGCCAGCAGGAAGGACAGCTTAGGGGAGCAGTACTTC. This gives the protein CASRKDSLGEQYF.

This clonotype was picked up many times. The rearrangement links TRBV20-1 to TRBJ2-7; 10 bases are shared with TRBD2. CDR1 DFQATT and CDR2 SNEGSKA come from the germline V gene (reference sequence). The CDR3 sequence is 13 residues long. V lost 6 bases and J lost 6; bases outside the gene matches: 8. The CDR3 region is CSALAGARGEQYF. The CDR3 bases are TGCAGTGCCCTAGCGGGGGCGAGGGGCGAGCAGTACTTC.

The J gene is TRBJ1-4, the V gene TRBV10-3, with TRBD1 identical over 10 bases. J was trimmed by 7 bases and V by 5 bases; bases with no gene match: 4. The CDR3 length is 14 residues. The germline V gene has CDR1 ENHRY and CDR2 SYGVKD. The CDR3 nucleotides read TGTGCCATCAGTCCCGACAGGGGGCGTGAAAAACTGTTTTTT. As protein: CAISPDRGREKLFF.

This clonotype was seen more than once but under ten times. The V and J genes are TRBV7-2 and TRBJ1-1; 9 bases line up with TRBD1. The CDR3 covers 16 residues. Germline trimming cut 5 bases from V and 5 bases from J; bases unmatched to any gene: 12. CDR1 SGHTA and CDR2 FQGNSA come from the germline V gene. In DNA, the CDR3 is TGTGCCAGCAGCCCCCCCGGGACAGGGATAGGGACTGAAGCTTTCTTT. It yields the protein CASSPPGTGIGTEAFF.

This clonotype has a handful of counts. The CDR3 DNA sequence: TGCAGTGCCGAGCGACAGGGGGTGTACCCCTACGAGCAGTACTTC. Its translation is CSAERQGVYPYEQYF. This rearrangement joins TRBV20-1 to TRBJ2-7, with 9 bases matching TRBD1. This CDR3 is 15 amino acids long. J lost 2 bases, V lost 6 bases, and 11 bases had no gene match. Germline assignment: CDR1 DFQATT and CDR2 SNEGSKA (reference sequence).

The chain couples TRBV29-1 to TRBJ2-5; TRBD2 agrees at 14 bases. This CDR3 is built from 21 residues. J gave up 3 bases and V 0 bases, and 18 bases lay outside the gene matches. Germline loops: CDR1 SQVTM, CDR2 ANQGSEA. The CDR3 bases are TGCAGCGTTGAAGATCCGGCCCCCGGGACTAGCGGGAGCCGCCGGGAAGAGACCCAGTACTTC. Residues: CSVEDPAPGTSGSRREETQYF.

V usage is TRBV2 and J usage is TRBJ1-6; 8 positions agree with TRBD1. J lost 6 bases, V lost 4 bases, and 5 bases had no gene match. This CDR3 comprises 15 residues. The germline V gene encodes CDR1 SNHLY and CDR2 FYNNEI. CDR3 sequence reads: CASSATGVVNSPLHF. Written as DNA, the CDR3 is TGTGCCAGCAGTGCGACAGGGGTGGTTAATTCACCCCTCCACTTT.

This clonotype was detected only a few times. The chain couples TRBV11-2 to TRBJ2-1; the D is unclear. There are 16 residues in the CDR3. Per germline, CDR1 SGHAT and CDR2 FQNNGV. Trimming took off 5 bases at V and 4 bases at J, with 18 bases between the two ends. CDR3 nucleotides: TGTGCCAGCAGCCAAGATCTTCGGTGGGGTTACAATGAGCAGTTCTTC. Amino acids: CASSQDLRWGYNEQFF.

This clonotype was recorded a few times. Here the CDR3 DNA reads TGTGCCAGCAGCAGAACCGGGACTCGGCAACGTTACGAGCAGTACTTC. Translated: CASSRTGTRQRYEQYF. The chain recombines TRBV2 with TRBJ2-7; a possible D gene is TRBD2 (6 bases). CDR1 and CDR2 (germline): SNHLY, FYNNEI. There are 16 residues in the CDR3. Between the trimmed V and J ends, which lost 6 bases and 4 bases, there was a span of 22 bases.

This clonotype was counted once. V is TRBV5-1 and J is TRBJ2-7; TRBD1 or TRBD2 may be the D gene (6 bases each). This CDR3 comprises 16 residues. V dropped 4 bases and J dropped 4 bases, with 21 bases sitting between them. The germline gives CDR1 SGHRS, CDR2 YFSETQ. CDR3 DNA sequence: TGCGCCAGCAGCGGACCACAATGGGGGGCCAGATACGAGCAGTACTTC. This codes for CASSGPQWGARYEQYF. The whole variable domain, remainder taken from reference TRBV5-1 and TRBJ2-7, is KAGVTQTPRYLIKTRGQQVTLSCSPISGHRSVSWYQQTPGQGLQFLFEYFSETQRNKGNFPGRFSGRQFSNSRSEMNVSTLELGDSALYLCASSGPQWGARYEQYFGPGTRLTVT.

The V and J genes are TRBV29-1 and TRBJ1-3; D call uncertain. This CDR3 contains 13 residues. Trimming removed 5 bases from V and 7 bases from J, with 15 bases in between. Germline V CDR1 and CDR2: SQVTM, ANQGSEA. CDR3 sequence reads: CSVSQSGRNTIYF. In nucleotides, the CDR3 is TGCAGCGTTTCCCAATCCGGGAGGAACACCATATATTTT. The full variable domain, in which reference TRBV29-1 and TRBJ1-3 provide the parts outside the CDR3, is SAVISQKPSRDICQRGTSLTIQCQVDSQVTMMFWYRQQPGQSLTLIATANQGSEATYESGFVIDKFPISRPNLTFSTLTVSNMSPEDSSIYLCSVSQSGRNTIYFGEGSWLTVV.

This clonotype was seen repeatedly, ten times or more. The CDR3 region has the DNA TGTGCCATCAGTGAGGAGGGTTCGGGCACTGAAGCTTTCTTT. This encodes CAISEEGSGTEAFF. V is TRBV10-3 and J is TRBJ1-1, with D unclear. CDR3 length: 14 residues. Trimming shortened V by 2 bases and J by 4 bases, and 11 bases separated the two germline ends. Germline V CDR1 and CDR2: ENHRY, SYGVKD.

This clonotype showed up just a few times. This rearrangement joins TRBV9 to TRBJ2-7, with D unclear. Trimming stripped 3 bases from V and 3 bases from J, with 16 bases between. Germline values: CDR1 SGDLS, CDR2 YYNGEE. This CDR3 comprises 15 residues. Here the CDR3 reads CASSAGLGEFYEQYF. The DNA for the CDR3 is TGTGCCAGCAGCGCCGGCTTGGGCGAGTTCTACGAGCAGTACTTC.

V usage is TRBV11-2 and J usage is TRBJ2-5, with 8 bases lining up with TRBD1. The ends lost 5 bases at V and 3 bases at J; junction bases unmatched: 8. Per germline, CDR1 SGHAT and CDR2 FQNNGV. The CDR3 extends over 15 amino acids. The CDR3 sequence: CASSLRTGNEETQYF. The DNA of the CDR3 is TGTGCCAGCAGCCTCCGGACAGGGAACGAAGAGACCCAGTACTTC.